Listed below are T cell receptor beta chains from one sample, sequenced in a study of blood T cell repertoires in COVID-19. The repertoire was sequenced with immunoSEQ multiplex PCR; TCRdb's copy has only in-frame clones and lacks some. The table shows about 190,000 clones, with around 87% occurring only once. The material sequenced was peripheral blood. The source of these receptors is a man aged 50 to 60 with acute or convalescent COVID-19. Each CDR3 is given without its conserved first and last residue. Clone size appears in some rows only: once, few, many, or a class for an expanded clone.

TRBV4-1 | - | ASSLREWGYNEQF
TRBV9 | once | ASSVGPAPTANYGYT
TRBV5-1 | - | ASSLGGGPINEKLF
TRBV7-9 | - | ASSLMTGYGELF
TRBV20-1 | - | SARLNIQY
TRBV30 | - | AWSEVFGETQY
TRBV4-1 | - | ASSPREIGVNGYT
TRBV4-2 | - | ASSQVPGLAGDLETQY
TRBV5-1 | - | ASSYETRGRGYT
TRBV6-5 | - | ASSYAGYGYT
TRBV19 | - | ASSRAGTSREQY
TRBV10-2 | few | ASRRTSDYNEQF
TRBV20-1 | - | SVDGYT
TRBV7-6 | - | ASSLLSDREPKETQY
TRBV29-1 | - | SVSGADQPQH
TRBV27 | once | ASSTPGQGYEQY
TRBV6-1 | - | ASSERGPGNYGYT
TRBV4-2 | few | ASSLDRYGDQPQH
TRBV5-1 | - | ASSLLERNTEAF
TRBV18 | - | ASSPRTGSYNEQF